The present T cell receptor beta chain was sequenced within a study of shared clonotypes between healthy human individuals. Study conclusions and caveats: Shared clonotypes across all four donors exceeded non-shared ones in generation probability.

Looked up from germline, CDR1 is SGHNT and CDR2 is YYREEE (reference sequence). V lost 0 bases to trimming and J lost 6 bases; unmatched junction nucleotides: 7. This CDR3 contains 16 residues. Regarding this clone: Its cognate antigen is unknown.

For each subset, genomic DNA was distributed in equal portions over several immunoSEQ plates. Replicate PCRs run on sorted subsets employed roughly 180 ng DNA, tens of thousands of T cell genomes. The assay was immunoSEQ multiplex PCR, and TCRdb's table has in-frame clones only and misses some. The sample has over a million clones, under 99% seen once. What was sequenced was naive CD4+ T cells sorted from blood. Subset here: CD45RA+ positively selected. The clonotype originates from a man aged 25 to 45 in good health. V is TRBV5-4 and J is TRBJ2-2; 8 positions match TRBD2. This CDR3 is CASSLGAGGSPGELFF. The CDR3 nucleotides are TGTGCCAGCAGCTTGGGGGCGGGAGGTTCACCCGGGGAGCTGTTTTTT.